Within the sample, the clone carrying this T cell receptor beta chain is medium-sized. The CDR3 has 15 amino acids. Germline loops: CDR1 DFQATT, CDR2 SNEGSKA (reference sequence). Trimming removed 0 bases at V and 4 bases at J, with 13 bases between. This sample is drawn from a study of tumor-infiltrating lymphocytes in glioblastoma multiforme. Multiple V-beta primers and a C-beta primer amplified TCRB from RNA. TCRdb reanalysed the multiplex PCR reads using MiXCR and keeps one entry per CDR3 protein. The sample consists of tens of thousands of distinct CDR3 sequences, roughly 64% of them appearing once.

This sequence was found in a male donor with glioblastoma. The rearrangement links TRBV20-1 to TRBJ2-1; D possibly matches TRBD1 or TRBD2 (5 bases each). The sequenced sample consisted of brain tumor tissue. The CDR3 DNA follows: TGCAGTGCTAGAGACGGGGCGGACCTTTACAATGAGCAGTTCTTC. Translation gives CSARDGADLYNEQFF.